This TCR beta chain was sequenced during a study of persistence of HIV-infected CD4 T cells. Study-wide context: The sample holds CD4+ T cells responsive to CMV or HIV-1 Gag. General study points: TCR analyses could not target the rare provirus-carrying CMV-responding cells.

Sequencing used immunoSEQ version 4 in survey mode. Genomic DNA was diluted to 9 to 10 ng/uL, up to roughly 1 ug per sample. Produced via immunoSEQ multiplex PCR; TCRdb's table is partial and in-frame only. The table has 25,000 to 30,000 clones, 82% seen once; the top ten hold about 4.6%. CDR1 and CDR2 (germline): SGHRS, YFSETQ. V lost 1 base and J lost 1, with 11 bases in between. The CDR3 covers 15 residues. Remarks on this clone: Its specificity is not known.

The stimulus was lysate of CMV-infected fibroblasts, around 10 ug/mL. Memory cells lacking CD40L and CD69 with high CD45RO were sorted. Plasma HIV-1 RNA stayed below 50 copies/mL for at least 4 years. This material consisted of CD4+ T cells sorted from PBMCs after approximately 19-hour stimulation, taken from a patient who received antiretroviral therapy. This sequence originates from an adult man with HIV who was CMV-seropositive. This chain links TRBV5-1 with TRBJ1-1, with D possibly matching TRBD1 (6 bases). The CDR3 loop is CASSLLGGGNTEAFF. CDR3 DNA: TGCGCCAGCAGCTTGCTTGGGGGCGGGAACACTGAAGCTTTCTTT.